These T cell receptor beta chains were read from a single sample in a study of blood T cell repertoires in COVID-19. Clones were read by immunoSEQ multiplex PCR, and TCRdb kept only the in-frame ones, dropping some. The sample includes 70,000 to 75,000 clones, about four fifths of them seen just once. Sequencing was performed on peripheral blood. Receptor source: a man aged 65-85 years with acute or convalescent COVID-19. Each CDR3 is given with its conserved first and last residue. The order of the fields is V gene, clone size, J gene, D gene, CDR3 DNA, CDR3 protein. D genes are given only for firm matches. Where a row states a size, it is once, few, many or the class of an expanded clone; other rows omit it.

TRBV6-5	-	TRBJ2-7	TRBD1	TGTGCCAGCAGTTACTCGGGACAGGGGGCGCGGGAGCAGTACTTC	CASSYSGQGAREQYF
TRBV18	-	TRBJ2-6	TRBD1	TGTGCCAGCTCACCTACAGGGGGTACTGGGGCCAACGTCCTGACTTTC	CASSPTGGTGANVLTF
TRBV28	-	TRBJ2-7	-	TGTGCCAGCAGATCACTGAGCTACGAGCAGTACTTC	CASRSLSYEQYF
TRBV9	-	TRBJ2-1	-	TGTGCCAGCAGCGTTTCCCAGTCACCCGGGAATGAGCAGTTCTTC	CASSVSQSPGNEQFF
TRBV7-2	-	TRBJ2-3	TRBD1	TGTGCCAGCAGCCTGGACAGGCGGAGCACAGATACGCAGTATTTT	CASSLDRRSTDTQYF
TRBV28	-	TRBJ2-3	-	TGTGCCAGCAAGTTCGCGGGACCCCTCTCCCATACGCAGTATTTT	CASKFAGPLSHTQYF
TRBV30	-	TRBJ2-2	TRBD2	TGTGCCTTTCTGGGGGGGAAGAACGGGGAGCTGTTTTTT	CAFLGGKNGELFF
TRBV24-1	few	TRBJ2-2	-	TGTGCCACCAGTGATCCGGCAGGGAACACCGGGGAGCTGTTTTTT	CATSDPAGNTGELFF
TRBV6-1	-	TRBJ2-3	TRBD2	TGTGCCAGCAGTGAAGTCATTTTTAGGGCTAGCGGGCCTGCAGATACGCAGTATTTT	CASSEVIFRASGPADTQYF
TRBV9	-	TRBJ1-1	TRBD1	TGTGCCAGCAGCGCCGGACAGGGCTCCGTTGAAGCTTTCTTT	CASSAGQGSVEAFF
TRBV30	-	TRBJ2-2	-	TGTGCCTGGAGTGTCAGCACCGGGGAGCTGTTTTTT	CAWSVSTGELFF